This T cell receptor (beta chain) was sequenced in a study of T cell responses to AZD1222 COVID-19 vaccine. TCRdb's table, derived via immunoSEQ multiplex PCR, lists solely in-frame clones and lacks some. The table shows 85,000 to 110,000 clones, with 90% to 95% occurring only once. The germline V gene encodes CDR1 KGHSH and CDR2 LQKENI. The V and J ends lost 5 bases and 0 bases, in that order; junction bases with no gene match: 4. CDR3 length: 16 residues. The chain employs TRBV18 and TRBJ2-2; TRBD1 aligns across 9 bases. The sequence derives from an adult in good health. Specimen: peripheral blood, collected on day 0 of AZD1222 vaccination. The DNA for the CDR3 is TGTGCCAGCTCAGAACAGGGGGCGACGAACACCGGGGAGCTGTTTTTT. Encoded protein: CASSEQGATNTGELFF.